Following are 20 T cell receptor beta chains from one sample sequenced in a study of cytomegalovirus exposure and HLA in healthy donors. Use of 60 Vbeta and 13 Jbeta primers characterized the PCR. The repertoire was sequenced with immunoSEQ multiplex PCR; TCRdb's copy has only in-frame clones and lacks some. Of under 130,000 clones listed, roughly three quarters are singletons. Sequences were obtained from PBMCs. Every receptor here comes from a man younger than 40 in good health and CMV-seronegative.

Concerning this clone itself: Germline and junction disagree at one end, which may indicate a read error. The genes are TRBV7-9 and TRBJ2-2, with D uncertain. Per germline, CDR1 SEHNR and CDR2 FQNEAQ (reference sequence). CDR3 length equals 12 residues. CDR3 in amino acids: CSSSPAAGELFF. In DNA form, the CDR3 reads TGTTCCAGCAGCCCTGCAGCCGGGGAGCTGTTTTTT. The full variable domain, its missing parts supplied by reference TRBV7-9 and TRBJ2-2, is DTGVSQNPRHKITKRGQNVTFRCDPISEHNRLYWYRQTLGQGPEFLTYFQNEAQLEKSRLLSDRFSAERPKGSFSTLEIQRTEQGDSAMYLCSSSPAAGELFFGEGSRLTVL.

J is TRBJ1-5 and V is TRBV7-6, with D possibly being TRBD1 (5 bases). Between the trimmed V and J ends, which lost 2 bases and 1 base, there was a span of 6 bases. Per germline, CDR1 SGHVS and CDR2 FNYEAQ. There are 14 residues in the CDR3. CDR3 sequence: CASSLRGSNQPQHF. CDR3 nucleotide sequence: TGTGCCAGCAGCTTAAGGGGAAGCAATCAGCCCCAGCATTTT. Drawing the rest from reference TRBV7-6 and TRBJ1-5, the complete variable domain is GAGVSQSPRYKVTKRGQDVALRCDPISGHVSLYWYRQALGQGPEFLTYFNYEAQQDKSGLPNDRFSAERPEGSISTLTIQRTEQRDSAMYRCASSLRGSNQPQHFGDGTRLSIL.

V usage is TRBV15 and J usage is TRBJ2-1, with 8 bases matching TRBD1. In germline, CDR1 is LNHNV, CDR2 YYDKDF (reference sequence). The CDR3 sequence is 15 residues long. The J segment lost 4 bases and the V segment lost 5 bases, leaving 7 bases of the junction unmatched. CDR3 loop: CATSGNRGVYNEQFF. CDR3 nucleotide sequence: TGTGCCACCAGCGGAAACAGGGGGGTTTACAATGAGCAGTTCTTC.

Comments on this clone: Other nucleotide sequences from this sample produce the same CDR3. This chain uses TRBV2 with TRBJ2-1; TRBD2 matches 7 bases. There are 13 residues in the CDR3. Germline V CDR1 and CDR2: SNHLY, FYNNEI. V was clipped by 8 bases and J by 6 bases; unmatched bases: 7. CDR3: CASSGGSGNEQFF. CDR3 in DNA: TGTGCCAGCTCGGGGGGAAGCGGCAATGAGCAGTTCTTC.

V gene TRBV5-4 combines with J gene TRBJ2-7; TRBD2 agrees at 7 bases. V was clipped by 5 bases and J by 0 bases; unmatched bases: 5. CDR3 length: 14 residues. Germline V lookup: CDR1 SGHNT, CDR2 YYREEE (reference sequence). The CDR3 DNA reads TGTGCCAGCAGTCGCGGGACTAACTCCTACGAGCAGTACTTC. This sequence encodes CASSRGTNSYEQYF.

This chain connects TRBV5-5 to TRBJ2-3; TRBD1 agrees at 8 bases. Germline trimming cut 1 base from V and 5 bases from J; bases unmatched to any gene: 0. This CDR3 is built from 13 residues. CDR1 and CDR2 from the germline V gene are SGHKS and YYEKEE (reference sequence). In DNA form, the CDR3 reads TGTGCCAGCAGCTTGACAGGGGGAGATACGCAGTATTTT. Translated: CASSLTGGDTQYF.

This chain links TRBV29-1 with TRBJ1-3; unclear D gene. CDR1 is SQVTM, CDR2 ANQGSEA, per germline. The length of the CDR3 is 16 residues. Trimming removed 0 bases at V and 2 bases at J, with 14 bases between. The chain's CDR3 is CSVEDPGRTTGNTIYF. As DNA, the CDR3 is TGCAGCGTTGAAGACCCTGGACGGACTACTGGAAACACCATATATTTT.

CDR3 sequence (DNA): TGTGCCAGCGGGCGAGCTAGCGGGATGGTAGATACGCAGTATTTT. It codes for CASGRASGMVDTQYF. This chain connects TRBV9 to TRBJ2-3, with TRBD2 identical over 9 bases. This CDR3 is built from 15 residues. Germline V gene data show CDR1 as SGDLS and CDR2 as YYNGEE. The junction had 11 bases not matched to a gene; V was cut back by 7 bases and J by 5 bases.

The rearrangement links TRBV6-5 to TRBJ2-2; unclear D gene. The CDR3 is 15 residues long. Germline V gene sequence: CDR1 MNHEY, CDR2 SVGAGI. With 0 bases removed from V and 2 bases from J, the gap between germline ends came to 7 bases. The CDR3 here is CASSYSSVNTGELFF. CDR3 DNA: TGTGCCAGCAGTTACTCGAGCGTAAACACCGGGGAGCTGTTTTTT.

The V and J genes are TRBV28 and TRBJ1-1, with 8 nucleotides matching TRBD1. The CDR3 spans 15 residues. Per germline, CDR1 MDHEN and CDR2 SYDVKM. V dropped 1 base and J dropped 4; count of bases not matched to a gene: 5. CDR3 residues: CASSLSQGAVTEAFF. Written as DNA, the CDR3 is TGTGCCAGCAGTTTATCTCAGGGGGCGGTCACTGAAGCTTTCTTT.

The table lists this clone with a few counts. J is TRBJ2-7 and V is TRBV28, with 10 nucleotides matching TRBD1. Germline CDR1 is MDHEN and CDR2 is SYDVKM. With V trimmed by 4 bases and J by 5 bases, 8 bases remained unmatched. This CDR3 is 15 amino acids long. CDR3 protein: CASSYGGTGDDEQYF. CDR3 nucleotides: TGTGCCAGCAGTTACGGTGGGACAGGGGACGACGAGCAGTACTTC.

The chain has TRBV19 and TRBJ2-7; D is unclear. The germline CDR1 and CDR2 sequences are LNHDA and SQIVND (reference sequence). CDR3 length equals 14 residues. V lost 3 bases to trimming and J lost 2 bases, with 11 bases between them. The CDR3 is CASSIVDQAYEQYF. The CDR3 coding sequence is TGTGCCAGTAGTATCGTCGATCAGGCCTACGAGCAGTACTTC.

J is TRBJ2-7 and V is TRBV2; TRBD2 agrees at 7 bases. The CDR3 loop spans 14 amino acids. CDR1 and CDR2 from the germline V gene are SNHLY and FYNNEI. V dropped 5 bases and J dropped 5; count of bases not matched to a gene: 9. CDR3 sequence reads: CASSTGRSGDEQYF. CDR3 nucleotides: TGTGCCAGCAGTACCGGGAGGTCGGGGGACGAGCAGTACTTC.

V gene TRBV11-2 combines with J gene TRBJ2-4, with TRBD1 matching 8 bases. The junction had 18 bases not matched to a gene; V was cut back by 2 bases and J by 6 bases. The germline V gene has CDR1 SGHAT and CDR2 FQNNGV. This CDR3 has 19 residues. The DNA of the CDR3 is TGTGCCAGCAGCTTAATGATTGGACAGGGCCCACAGGGAAGAAACATTCAGTACTTC. Its protein is CASSLMIGQGPQGRNIQYF.

This clone was seen more than once but under ten times. The V gene is TRBV7-9, the J gene TRBJ1-2; D is uncertain. Germline lookup yields CDR1 SEHNR and CDR2 FQNEAQ (reference sequence). This CDR3 has 13 amino acids. Trimming removed 2 bases at V and 6 bases at J, with 10 bases between. The CDR3 coding sequence is TGTGCCAGCAGCTTAACGGAGGGAAATGGCTACACCTTC. Amino acid sequence: CASSLTEGNGYTF.

The chain joins TRBV15 to TRBJ2-3; tentative D call: TRBD2 (7 bases). The germline V gene has CDR1 LNHNV and CDR2 YYDKDF (reference sequence). This CDR3 has 15 amino acids. V was trimmed by 5 bases and J by 1 base, leaving 13 bases between them. The CDR3 bases are TGTGCCACCAGCGGGGGGGGCGGCGGCACAGATACGCAGTATTTT. It specifies CATSGGGGGTDTQYF.

V and J are TRBV18 and TRBJ2-7, with D possibly TRBD2 on 6 matching bases. This CDR3 has 14 amino acids. Trimming removed 3 bases from V and 2 bases from J, with 11 bases in between. Looked up from germline, CDR1 is KGHSH and CDR2 is LQKENI. The CDR3 sequence is CASSPTEGAYEQYF. The CDR3 DNA reads TGTGCCAGCTCACCCACGGAGGGAGCCTACGAGCAGTACTTC.

This chain joins TRBV18 and TRBJ2-3; 7 nucleotides align to TRBD2. CDR1 KGHSH and CDR2 LQKENI come from the germline V gene. The J segment lost 1 base and the V segment lost 3 bases, leaving 10 bases of the junction unmatched. CDR3 length: 17 amino acids. CDR3 residues: CASSPTPSTSGTDTQYF. The CDR3 DNA sequence: TGTGCCAGCTCACCGACCCCTAGCACTAGCGGCACAGATACGCAGTATTTT.

The V call is TRBV7-2, the J call TRBJ1-4; D uncertain. Germline CDR1 is SGHTA and CDR2 is FQGNSA. V was pared by 10 bases and J by 8 bases, with 17 bases between. CDR3 size: 13 residues. The CDR3 DNA sequence: TGTGCCATCCAGCCGGAGGCTTACGAAAAACTGTTTTTT. This gives the protein CAIQPEAYEKLFF.

This clone came up a few times. The chain is built from TRBV18 and TRBJ2-3; 8 bases fit TRBD1. J lost 1 base, V lost 2 bases, and 2 bases had no gene match. The CDR3 is 15 residues long. Germline CDR1 is KGHSH and CDR2 is LQKENI. CDR3 in amino acids: CASSPNRGGTDTQYF. The CDR3 DNA reads TGTGCCAGCTCACCAAACAGGGGGGGCACAGATACGCAGTATTTT.